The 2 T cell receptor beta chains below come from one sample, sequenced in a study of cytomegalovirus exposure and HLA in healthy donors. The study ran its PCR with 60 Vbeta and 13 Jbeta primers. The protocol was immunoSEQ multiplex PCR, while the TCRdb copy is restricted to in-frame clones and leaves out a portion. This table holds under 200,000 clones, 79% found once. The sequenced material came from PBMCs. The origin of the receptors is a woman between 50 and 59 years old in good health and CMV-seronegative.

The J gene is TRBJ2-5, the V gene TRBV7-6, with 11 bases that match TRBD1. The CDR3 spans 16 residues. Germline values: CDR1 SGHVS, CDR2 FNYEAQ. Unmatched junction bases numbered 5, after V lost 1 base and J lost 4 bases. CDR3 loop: CASSLGTGGVRETQYF. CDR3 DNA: TGTGCCAGCAGCTTAGGGACAGGGGGCGTTCGAGAGACCCAGTACTTC.

The CDR3: CASSQDVPAGGELFF. DNA of the CDR3: TGTGCCAGCAGCCAAGATGTCCCGGCGGGCGGGGAGCTGTTTTTT. This rearrangement joins TRBV14 to TRBJ2-2; D is possibly TRBD2 (5 bases). The germline gives CDR1 SGHDN, CDR2 FVKESK. V lost 0 bases and J 7 bases, leaving 12 bases between the germline ends. This CDR3 comprises 15 residues.